This T cell receptor beta chain was identified in a study of T cell responses to AZD1222 COVID-19 vaccine. Findings of the study overall: Breadth and depth of Spike-specific TCRs rose after two AZD1222 doses. The sample set comprised mostly white British donors with more females, and clonal diversity was possibly underestimated. Among vaccine-associated CD4 TCRs, coverage spanned spike, with dominance at 160-218 and 743-854.

About this clone: The antigen is unknown.

Profiling relied on immunoSEQ multiplex PCR, and the TCRdb table lists in-frame clones only, not all of them. The repertoire includes 150,000 or so clones, roughly nine tenths of them detected once, and about 4% sits in the top ten. Trimming cost V 7 bases and J 12 bases, with 25 bases left between them. CDR1 and CDR2 from the germline V gene are SGHRS and YFSETQ. The CDR3 has 14 amino acids. The chain has TRBV5-1 and TRBJ1-2; tentative D call: TRBD1 (5 bases). This sequence was found in an adult who received the AZD1222 COVID-19 vaccine. The material sequenced was peripheral blood, taken 28 days after the second AZD1222 dose. CDR3 sequence: CASSPPGTPGLNTF. The CDR3 region has the DNA TGCGCCAGCTCTCCCCCCGGGACTCCGGGCCTGAACACCTTC.